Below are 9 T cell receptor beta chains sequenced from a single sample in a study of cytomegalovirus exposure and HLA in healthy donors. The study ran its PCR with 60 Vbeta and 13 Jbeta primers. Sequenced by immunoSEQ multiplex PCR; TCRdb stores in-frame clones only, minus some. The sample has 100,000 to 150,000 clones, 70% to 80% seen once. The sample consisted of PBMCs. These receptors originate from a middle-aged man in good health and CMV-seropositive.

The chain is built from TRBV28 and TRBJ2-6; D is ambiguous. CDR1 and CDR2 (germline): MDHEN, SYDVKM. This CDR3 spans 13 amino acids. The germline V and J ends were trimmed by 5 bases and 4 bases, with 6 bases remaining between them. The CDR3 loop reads CASSGVGANVLTF. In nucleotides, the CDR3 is TGTGCCAGCAGTGGAGTGGGGGCCAACGTCCTGACTTTC. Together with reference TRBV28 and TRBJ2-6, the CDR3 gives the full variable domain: DVKVTQSSRYLVKRTGEKVFLECVQDMDHENMFWYRQDPGLGLRLIYFSYDVKMKEKGDIPEGYSVSREKKERFSLILESASTNQTSMYLCASSGVGANVLTFGAGSRLTVL.

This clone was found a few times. The CDR3 reads CAISESGGNYGYTF. The CDR3 DNA reads TGTGCCATCAGTGAGTCGGGGGGAAACTATGGCTACACCTTC. The chain recombines TRBV10-3 with TRBJ1-2; possibly TRBD1 for D (5 bases). CDR1 and CDR2 (germline): ENHRY, SYGVKD. V lost 0 bases and J 2 bases, leaving 7 bases between the germline ends. This CDR3 contains 14 residues.

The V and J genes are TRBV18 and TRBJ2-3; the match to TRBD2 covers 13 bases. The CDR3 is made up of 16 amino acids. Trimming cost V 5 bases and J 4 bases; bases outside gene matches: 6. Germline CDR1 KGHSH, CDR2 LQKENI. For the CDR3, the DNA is TGTGCCAGCTCAGGACTAGCGGGAGCAGGGGCAGATACGCAGTATTTT. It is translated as CASSGLAGAGADTQYF.

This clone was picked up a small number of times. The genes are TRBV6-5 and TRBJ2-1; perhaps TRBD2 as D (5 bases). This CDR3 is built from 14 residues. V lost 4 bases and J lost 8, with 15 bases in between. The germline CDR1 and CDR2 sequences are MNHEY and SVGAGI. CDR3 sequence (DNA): TGTGCCAGCAGTTCCCTCCTTTTGCGGGATGAGCAGTTCTTC. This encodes CASSSLLLRDEQFF.

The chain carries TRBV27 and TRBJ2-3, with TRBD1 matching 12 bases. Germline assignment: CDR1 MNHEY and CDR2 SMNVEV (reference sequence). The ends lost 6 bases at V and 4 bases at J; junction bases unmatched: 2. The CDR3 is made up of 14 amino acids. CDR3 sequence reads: CASRRDRGPDTQYF. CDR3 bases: TGTGCCAGCAGGAGGGACAGGGGGCCAGATACGCAGTATTTT.

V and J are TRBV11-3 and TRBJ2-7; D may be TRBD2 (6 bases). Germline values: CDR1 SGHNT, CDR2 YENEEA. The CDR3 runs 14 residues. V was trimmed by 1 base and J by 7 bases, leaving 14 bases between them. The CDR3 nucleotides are TGTGCCAGCAGCTTAGGTTCGCGGGGTGCGGAGCAGTACTTC. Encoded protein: CASSLGSRGAEQYF.

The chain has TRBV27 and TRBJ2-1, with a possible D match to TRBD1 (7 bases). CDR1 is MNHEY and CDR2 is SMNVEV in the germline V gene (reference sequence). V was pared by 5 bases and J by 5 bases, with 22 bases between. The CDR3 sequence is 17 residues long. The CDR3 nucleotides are TGTGCCAGCAGTCGACAGGGTAGACGGGAGCCCGACAATGAGCAGTTCTTC. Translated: CASSRQGRREPDNEQFF.

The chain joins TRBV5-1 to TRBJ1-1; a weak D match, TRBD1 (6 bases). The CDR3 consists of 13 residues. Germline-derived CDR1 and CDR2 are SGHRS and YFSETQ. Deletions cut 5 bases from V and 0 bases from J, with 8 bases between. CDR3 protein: CASSRDMNTEAFF. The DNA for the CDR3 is TGCGCCAGCAGTCGGGACATGAACACTGAAGCTTTCTTT.

CDR3: CASSRTSGNTGELFF. As DNA, the CDR3 is TGCGCCAGCAGTCGTACTAGCGGGAACACCGGGGAGCTGTTTTTT. This chain uses TRBV5-1 with TRBJ2-2; 8 nucleotides align to TRBD2. Germline CDR1 is SGHRS and CDR2 is YFSETQ. This CDR3 is built from 15 residues. V was clipped by 5 bases and J by 1 base; unmatched bases: 4.